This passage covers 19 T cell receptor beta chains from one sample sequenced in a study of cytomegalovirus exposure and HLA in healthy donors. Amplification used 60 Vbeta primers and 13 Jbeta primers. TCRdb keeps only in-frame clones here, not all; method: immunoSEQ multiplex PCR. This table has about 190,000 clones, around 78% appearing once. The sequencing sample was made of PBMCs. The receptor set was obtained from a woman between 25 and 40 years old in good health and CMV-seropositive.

CDR3: CSARAQKGYTF. The CDR3 nucleotides are TGCAGTGCTAGAGCACAGAAGGGCTACACCTTC. The rearrangement links TRBV20-1 to TRBJ1-2, with D uncertain. The CDR3 is 11 amino acids. V dropped 1 base and J dropped 8 bases, with 8 bases sitting between them. Germline CDR1 and CDR2: DFQATT and SNEGSKA (reference sequence).

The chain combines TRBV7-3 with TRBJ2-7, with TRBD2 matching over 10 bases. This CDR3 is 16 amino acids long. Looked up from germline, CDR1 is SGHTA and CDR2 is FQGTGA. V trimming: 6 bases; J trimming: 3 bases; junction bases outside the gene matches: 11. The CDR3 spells CASSSSAGGKNYEQYF. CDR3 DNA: TGTGCCAGCAGTTCCTCAGCGGGAGGGAAAAACTACGAGCAGTACTTC. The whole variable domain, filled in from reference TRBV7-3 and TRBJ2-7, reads GAGVSQTPSNKVTEKGKYVELRCDPISGHTALYWYRQSLGQGPEFLIYFQGTGAADDSGLPNDRFFAVRPEGSVSTLKIQRTERGDSAVYLCASSSSAGGKNYEQYFGPGTRLTVT.

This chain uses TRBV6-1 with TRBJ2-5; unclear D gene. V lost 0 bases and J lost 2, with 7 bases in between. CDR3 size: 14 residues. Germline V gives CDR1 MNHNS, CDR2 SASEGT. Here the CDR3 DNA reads TGTGCCAGCAGTGAAGCACTACTTCAAGAGACCCAGTACTTC. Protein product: CASSEALLQETQYF.

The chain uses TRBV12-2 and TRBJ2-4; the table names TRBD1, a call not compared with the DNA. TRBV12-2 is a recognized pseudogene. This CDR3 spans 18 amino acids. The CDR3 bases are TGTGCAAGTCGCTTAGCCACCGGGACAGCCTTAGCCAAAAACATTCAGTACTTC. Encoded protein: CASRLATGTALAKNIQYF.

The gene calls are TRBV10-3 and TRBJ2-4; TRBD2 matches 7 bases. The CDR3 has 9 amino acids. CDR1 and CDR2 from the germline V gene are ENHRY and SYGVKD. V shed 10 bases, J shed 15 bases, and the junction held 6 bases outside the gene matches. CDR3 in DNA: TGTGCCACAGGACTAGGGAGGTACTTC. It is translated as CATGLGRYF.

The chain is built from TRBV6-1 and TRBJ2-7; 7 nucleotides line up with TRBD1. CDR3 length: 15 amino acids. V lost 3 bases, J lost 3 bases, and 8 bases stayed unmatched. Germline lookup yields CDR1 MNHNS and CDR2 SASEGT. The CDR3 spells CASSDRTGLNYEQYF. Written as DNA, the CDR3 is TGTGCCAGCAGTGATCGGACAGGACTGAACTACGAGCAGTACTTC.

CDR3 DNA: TGTGCCAGCAGCAGGACTAGCTACAATGAGCAGTTCTTC. Translated, it gives CASSRTSYNEQFF. The rearrangement uses TRBV7-2 and TRBJ2-1; 7 nucleotides match TRBD2. The germline gives CDR1 SGHTA, CDR2 FQGNSA. Germline trimming cut 5 bases from V and 3 bases from J; bases unmatched to any gene: 1. CDR3 length equals 13 residues.

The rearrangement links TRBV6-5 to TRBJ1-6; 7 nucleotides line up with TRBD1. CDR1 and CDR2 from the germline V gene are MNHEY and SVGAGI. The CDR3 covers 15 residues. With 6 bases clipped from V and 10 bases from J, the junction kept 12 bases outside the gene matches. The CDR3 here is CASRTTGVESSPLHF. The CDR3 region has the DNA TGTGCCAGCAGAACCACAGGGGTAGAAAGCTCACCCCTCCACTTT.

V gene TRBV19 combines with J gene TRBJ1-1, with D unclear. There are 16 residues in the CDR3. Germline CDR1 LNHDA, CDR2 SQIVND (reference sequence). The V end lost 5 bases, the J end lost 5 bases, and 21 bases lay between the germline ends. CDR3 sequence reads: CASSSEAAVVGTEAFF. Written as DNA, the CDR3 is TGTGCCAGTAGTTCGGAGGCCGCGGTGGTGGGAACTGAAGCTTTCTTT.

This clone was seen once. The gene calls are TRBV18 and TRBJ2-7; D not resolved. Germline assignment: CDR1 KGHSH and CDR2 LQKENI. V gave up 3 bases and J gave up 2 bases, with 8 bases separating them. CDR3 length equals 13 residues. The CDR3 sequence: CASSPAPTYEQYF. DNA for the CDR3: TGTGCCAGCTCACCGGCACCAACCTACGAGCAGTACTTC.

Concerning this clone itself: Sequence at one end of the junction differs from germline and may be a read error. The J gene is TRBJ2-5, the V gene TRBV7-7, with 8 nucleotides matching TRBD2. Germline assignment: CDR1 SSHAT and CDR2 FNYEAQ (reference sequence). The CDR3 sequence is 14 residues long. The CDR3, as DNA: TGTGCTAGCAGCTTAGGAGCGGGGGTGGGGGAGCAGTACTTC. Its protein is CASSLGAGVGEQYF. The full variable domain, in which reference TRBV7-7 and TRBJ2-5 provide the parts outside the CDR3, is GAGVSQSPRYKVTKRGQDVTLRCDPISSHATLYWYQQALGQGPEFLTYFNYEAQPDKSGLPSDRFSAERPEGSISTLTIQRTEQRDSAMYRCASSLGAGVGEQYFGPGTRLLVL.

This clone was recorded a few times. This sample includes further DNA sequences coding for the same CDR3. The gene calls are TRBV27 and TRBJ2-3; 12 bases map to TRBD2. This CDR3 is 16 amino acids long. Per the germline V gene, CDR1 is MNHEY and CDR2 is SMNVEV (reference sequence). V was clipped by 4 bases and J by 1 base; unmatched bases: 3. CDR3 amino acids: CASSSRLAGGTDTQYF. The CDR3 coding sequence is TGTGCCAGCAGTTCCAGACTAGCGGGGGGCACAGATACGCAGTATTTT.

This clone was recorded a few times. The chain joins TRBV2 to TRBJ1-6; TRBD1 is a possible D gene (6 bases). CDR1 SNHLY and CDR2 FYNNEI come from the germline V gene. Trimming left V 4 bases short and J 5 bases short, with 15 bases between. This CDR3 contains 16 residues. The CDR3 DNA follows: TGTGCCAGCAGTGTGAGGAGGGGGAGGGATAATTCACCCCTCCACTTT. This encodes CASSVRRGRDNSPLHF.

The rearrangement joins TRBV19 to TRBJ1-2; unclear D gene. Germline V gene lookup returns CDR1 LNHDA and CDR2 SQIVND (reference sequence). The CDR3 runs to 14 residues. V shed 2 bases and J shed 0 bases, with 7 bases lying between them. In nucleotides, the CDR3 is TGTGCCAGTAGTATACTTAGCCCTAACTATGGCTACACCTTC. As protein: CASSILSPNYGYTF.

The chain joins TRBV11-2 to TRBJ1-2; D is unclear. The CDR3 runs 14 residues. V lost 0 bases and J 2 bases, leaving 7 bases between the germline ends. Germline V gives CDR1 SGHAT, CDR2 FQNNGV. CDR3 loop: CASSLDTQNYGYTF. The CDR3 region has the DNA TGTGCCAGCAGCTTAGATACACAAAACTATGGCTACACCTTC.

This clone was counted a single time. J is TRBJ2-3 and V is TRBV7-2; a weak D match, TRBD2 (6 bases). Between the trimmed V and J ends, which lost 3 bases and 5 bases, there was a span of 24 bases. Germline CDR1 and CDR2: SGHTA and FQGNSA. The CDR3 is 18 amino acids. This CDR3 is CASSLKGLGGSRKDTQYF. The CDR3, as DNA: TGTGCCAGCAGCTTGAAAGGGTTAGGAGGGAGTCGGAAAGATACGCAGTATTTT. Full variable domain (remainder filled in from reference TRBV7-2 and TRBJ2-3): GAGVSQSPSNKVTEKGKDVELRCDPISGHTALYWYRQSLGQGLEFLIYFQGNSAPDKSGLPSDRFSAERTGGSVSTLTIQRTQQEDSAVYLCASSLKGLGGSRKDTQYFGPGTRLTVL.

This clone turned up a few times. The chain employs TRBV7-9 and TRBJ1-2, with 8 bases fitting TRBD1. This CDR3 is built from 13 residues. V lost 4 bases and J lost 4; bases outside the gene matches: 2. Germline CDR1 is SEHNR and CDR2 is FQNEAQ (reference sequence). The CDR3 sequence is CASSYQGAYGYTF. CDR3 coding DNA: TGTGCCAGCAGCTACCAGGGGGCCTATGGCTACACCTTC.

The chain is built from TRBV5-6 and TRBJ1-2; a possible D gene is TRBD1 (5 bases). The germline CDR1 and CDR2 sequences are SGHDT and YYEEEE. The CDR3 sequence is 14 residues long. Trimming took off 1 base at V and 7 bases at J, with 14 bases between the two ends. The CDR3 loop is CASSLFQGLGGYTF. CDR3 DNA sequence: TGTGCCAGCAGCTTGTTCCAGGGCTTGGGTGGCTACACCTTC.

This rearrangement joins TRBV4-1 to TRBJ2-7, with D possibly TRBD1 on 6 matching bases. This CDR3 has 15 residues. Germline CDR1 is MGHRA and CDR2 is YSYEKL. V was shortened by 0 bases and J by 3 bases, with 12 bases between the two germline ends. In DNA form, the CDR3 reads TGCGCCAGCAGCCAAGAACCTGGACAGAACTACGAGCAGTACTTC. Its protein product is CASSQEPGQNYEQYF.